This TCR beta chain came from a study of cytomegalovirus exposure and HLA in healthy donors. Study-wide background: Of all 400 or so donors who were genotyped, 75% to 90% belonged to the Caucasian-associated ancestry cluster. General study findings and limits: Prior analysis indicated that the majority of TCR beta V segments exhibited productivity approximately 90% or approximately 30% of the time.

Concerning this clone itself: What it binds is not known.

The PCR contained 60 Vbeta and 13 Jbeta primers. Repertoires were generated with immunoSEQ multiplex PCR, while TCRdb's copy carries only in-frame clones and drops some. The sample carries under 150,000 clones, 81% recorded once. The donors were healthy bone marrow donors. The TCR comes from a woman aged 25-40 years in good health and CMV-seronegative. Source material: PBMCs.

The CDR3 DNA reads TGTGCCAGCAGTGAAAACCCCACCAGCTCCTACGAGCAGTACTTC. This encodes CASSENPTSSYEQYF. The rearrangement links TRBV6-1 to TRBJ2-7, with no clear D. The ends were cut back, 2 bases at V and 0 bases at J, with 11 bases in the middle. Germline V lookup: CDR1 MNHNS, CDR2 SASEGT. CDR3 size: 15 residues.